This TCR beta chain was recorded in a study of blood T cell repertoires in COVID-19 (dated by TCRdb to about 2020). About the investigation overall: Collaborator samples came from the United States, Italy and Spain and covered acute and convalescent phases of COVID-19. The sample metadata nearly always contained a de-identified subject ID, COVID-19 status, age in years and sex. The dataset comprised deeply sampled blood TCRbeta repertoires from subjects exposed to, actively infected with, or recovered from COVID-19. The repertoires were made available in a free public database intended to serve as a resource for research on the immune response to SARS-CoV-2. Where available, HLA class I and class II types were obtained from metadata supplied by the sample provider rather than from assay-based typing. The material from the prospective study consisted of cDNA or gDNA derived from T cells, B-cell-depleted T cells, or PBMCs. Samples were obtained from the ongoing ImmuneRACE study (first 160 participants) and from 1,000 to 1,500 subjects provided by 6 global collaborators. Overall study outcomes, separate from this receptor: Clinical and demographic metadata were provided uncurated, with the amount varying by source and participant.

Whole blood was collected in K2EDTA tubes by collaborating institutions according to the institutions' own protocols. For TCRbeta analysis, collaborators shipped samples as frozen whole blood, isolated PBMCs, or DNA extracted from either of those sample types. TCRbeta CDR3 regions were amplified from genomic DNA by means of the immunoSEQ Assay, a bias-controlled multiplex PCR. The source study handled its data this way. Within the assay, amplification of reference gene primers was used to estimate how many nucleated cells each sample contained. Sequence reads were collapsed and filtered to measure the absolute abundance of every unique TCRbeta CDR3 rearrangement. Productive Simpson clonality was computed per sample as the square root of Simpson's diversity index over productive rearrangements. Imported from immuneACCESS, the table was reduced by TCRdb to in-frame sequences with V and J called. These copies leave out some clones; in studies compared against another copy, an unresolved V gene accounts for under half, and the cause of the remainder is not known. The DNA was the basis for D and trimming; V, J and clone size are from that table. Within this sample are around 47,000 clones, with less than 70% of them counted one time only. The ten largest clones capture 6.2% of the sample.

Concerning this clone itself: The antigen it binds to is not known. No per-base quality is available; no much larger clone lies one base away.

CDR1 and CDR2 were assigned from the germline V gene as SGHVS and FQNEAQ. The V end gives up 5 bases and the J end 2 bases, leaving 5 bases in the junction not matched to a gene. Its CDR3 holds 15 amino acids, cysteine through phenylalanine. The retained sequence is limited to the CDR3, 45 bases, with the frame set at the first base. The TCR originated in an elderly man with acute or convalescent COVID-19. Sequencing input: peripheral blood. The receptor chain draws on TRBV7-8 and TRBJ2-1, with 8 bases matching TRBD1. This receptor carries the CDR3 CASSKQGDAYNEQFF. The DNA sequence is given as TGTGCCAGCAGCAAACAGGGGGACGCCTACAATGAGCAGTTCTTC.